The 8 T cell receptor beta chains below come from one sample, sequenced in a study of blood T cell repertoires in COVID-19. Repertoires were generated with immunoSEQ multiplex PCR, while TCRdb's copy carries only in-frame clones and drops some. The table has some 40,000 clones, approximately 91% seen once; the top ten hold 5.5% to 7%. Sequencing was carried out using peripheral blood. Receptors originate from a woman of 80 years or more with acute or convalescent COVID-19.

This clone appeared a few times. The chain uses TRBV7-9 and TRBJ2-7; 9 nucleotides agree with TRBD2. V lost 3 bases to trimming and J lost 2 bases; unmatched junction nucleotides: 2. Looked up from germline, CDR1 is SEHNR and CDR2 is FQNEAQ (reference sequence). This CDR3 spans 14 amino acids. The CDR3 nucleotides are TGTGCCAGCAGCTTCGGCGGGGGGGCCTACGAGCAGTACTTC. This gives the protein CASSFGGGAYEQYF.

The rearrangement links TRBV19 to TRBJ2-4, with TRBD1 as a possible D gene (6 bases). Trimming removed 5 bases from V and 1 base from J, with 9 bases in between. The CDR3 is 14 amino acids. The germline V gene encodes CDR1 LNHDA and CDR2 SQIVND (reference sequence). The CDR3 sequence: CASSSGDAKNIQYF. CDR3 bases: TGTGCCAGTAGTTCAGGGGACGCCAAAAACATTCAGTACTTC.

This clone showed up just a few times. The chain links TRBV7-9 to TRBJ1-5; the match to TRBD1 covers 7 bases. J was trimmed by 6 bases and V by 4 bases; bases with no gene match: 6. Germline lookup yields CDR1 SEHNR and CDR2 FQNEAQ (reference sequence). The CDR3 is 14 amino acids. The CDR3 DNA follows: TGTGCCAGCAGCTGGTCGACAGGGAGTCAGCCCCAGCATTTT. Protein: CASSWSTGSQPQHF.

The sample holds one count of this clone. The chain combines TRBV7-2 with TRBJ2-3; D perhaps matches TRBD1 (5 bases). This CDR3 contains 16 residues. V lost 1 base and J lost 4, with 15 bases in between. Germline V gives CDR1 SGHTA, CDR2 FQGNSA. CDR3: CASSLEGGAVADTQYF. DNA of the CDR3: TGTGCCAGCAGCTTAGAGGGTGGGGCAGTGGCAGATACGCAGTATTTT.

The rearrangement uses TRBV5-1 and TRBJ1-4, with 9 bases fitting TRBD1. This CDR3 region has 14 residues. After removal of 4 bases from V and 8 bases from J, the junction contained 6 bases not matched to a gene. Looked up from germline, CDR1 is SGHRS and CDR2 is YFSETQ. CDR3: CASSLSGQGEKLFF. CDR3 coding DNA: TGCGCCAGCAGCCTCTCGGGACAGGGCGAAAAACTGTTTTTT.

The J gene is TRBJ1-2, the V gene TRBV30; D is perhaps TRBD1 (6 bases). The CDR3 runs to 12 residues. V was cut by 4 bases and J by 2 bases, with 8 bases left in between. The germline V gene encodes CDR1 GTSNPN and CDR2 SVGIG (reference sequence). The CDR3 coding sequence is TGTGCCTGGACGAGGGGGAACTATGGCTACACCTTC. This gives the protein CAWTRGNYGYTF.

CDR3 amino acids: CASSQGNTGELFF. For the CDR3, the DNA is TGTGCCAGCAGCCAGGGAAACACCGGGGAGCTGTTTTTT. The J gene is TRBJ2-2, the V gene TRBV7-3, with D perhaps matching TRBD1 (5 bases). The CDR3 is 13 amino acids. Trimming left V 5 bases short and J 2 bases short, with 6 bases between. Germline CDR1 is SGHTA and CDR2 is FQGTGA.

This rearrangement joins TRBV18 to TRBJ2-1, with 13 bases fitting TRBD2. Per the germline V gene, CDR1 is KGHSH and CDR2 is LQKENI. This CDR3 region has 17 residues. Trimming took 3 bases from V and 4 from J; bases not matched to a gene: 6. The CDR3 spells CASSPLPTSGGYNEQFF. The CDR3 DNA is TGTGCCAGCTCACCGCTTCCGACTAGCGGGGGGTACAATGAGCAGTTCTTC.